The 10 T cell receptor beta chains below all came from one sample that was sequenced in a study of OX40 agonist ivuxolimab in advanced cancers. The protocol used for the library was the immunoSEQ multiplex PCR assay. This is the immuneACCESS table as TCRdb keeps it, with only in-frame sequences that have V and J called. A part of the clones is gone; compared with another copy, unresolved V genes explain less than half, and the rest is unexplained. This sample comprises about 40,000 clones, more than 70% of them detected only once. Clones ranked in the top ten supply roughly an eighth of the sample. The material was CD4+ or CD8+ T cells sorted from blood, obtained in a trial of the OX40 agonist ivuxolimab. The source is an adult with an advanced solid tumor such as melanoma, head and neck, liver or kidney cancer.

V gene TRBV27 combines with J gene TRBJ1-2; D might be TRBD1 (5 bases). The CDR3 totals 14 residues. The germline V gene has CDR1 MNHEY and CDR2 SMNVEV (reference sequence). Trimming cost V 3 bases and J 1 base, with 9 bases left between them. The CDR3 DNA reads TGTGCCAGCAGTTTTGGGGGAAGTAACTATGGCTACACCTTC. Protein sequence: CASSFGGSNYGYTF.

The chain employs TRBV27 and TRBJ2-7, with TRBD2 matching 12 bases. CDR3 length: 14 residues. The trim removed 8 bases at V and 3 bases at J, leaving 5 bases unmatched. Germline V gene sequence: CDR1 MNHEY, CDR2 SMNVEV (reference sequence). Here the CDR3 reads CASQGLAGYYEQYF. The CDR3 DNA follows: TGTGCCAGCCAGGGACTAGCGGGTTACTACGAGCAGTACTTC.

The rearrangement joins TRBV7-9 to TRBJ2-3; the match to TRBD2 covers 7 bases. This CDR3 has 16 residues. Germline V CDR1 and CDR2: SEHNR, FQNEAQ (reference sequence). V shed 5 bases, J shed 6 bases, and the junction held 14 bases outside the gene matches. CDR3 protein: CASSPGGTPQRDTQYF. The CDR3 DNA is TGTGCCAGCAGCCCCGGGGGGACCCCTCAAAGGGATACGCAGTATTTT.

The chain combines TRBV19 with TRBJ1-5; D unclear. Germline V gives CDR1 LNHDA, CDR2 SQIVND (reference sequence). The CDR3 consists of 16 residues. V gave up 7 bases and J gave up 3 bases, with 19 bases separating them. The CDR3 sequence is CASTKEIYTFNQPQHF. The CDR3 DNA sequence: TGTGCCAGTACCAAAGAAATTTACACGTTCAATCAGCCCCAGCATTTT.

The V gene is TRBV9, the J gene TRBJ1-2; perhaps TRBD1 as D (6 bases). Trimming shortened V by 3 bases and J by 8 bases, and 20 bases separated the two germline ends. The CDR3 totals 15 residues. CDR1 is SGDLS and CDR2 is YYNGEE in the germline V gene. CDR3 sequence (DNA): TGTGCCAGCAGCGGCAGGGTCGGGGGCGCGTTGGGCTACACCTTC. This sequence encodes CASSGRVGGALGYTF.

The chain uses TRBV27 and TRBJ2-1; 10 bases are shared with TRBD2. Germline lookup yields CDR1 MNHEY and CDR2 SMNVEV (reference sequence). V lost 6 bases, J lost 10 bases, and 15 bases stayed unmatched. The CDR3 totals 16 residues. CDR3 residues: CASSGLAVILGGEQFF. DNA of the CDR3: TGTGCCAGCAGCGGACTAGCGGTAATTTTGGGGGGAGAGCAGTTCTTC.

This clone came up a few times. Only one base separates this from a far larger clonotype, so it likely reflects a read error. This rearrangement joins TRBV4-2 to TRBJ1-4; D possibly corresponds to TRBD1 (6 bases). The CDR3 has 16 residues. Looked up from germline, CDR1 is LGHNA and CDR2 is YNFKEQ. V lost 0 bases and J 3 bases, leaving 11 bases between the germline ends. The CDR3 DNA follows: TGTGCCAGCAGCCAAGAAATGGGGGCGGCTAATGAAAAACTGTTTTTT. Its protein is CASSQEMGAANEKLFF.

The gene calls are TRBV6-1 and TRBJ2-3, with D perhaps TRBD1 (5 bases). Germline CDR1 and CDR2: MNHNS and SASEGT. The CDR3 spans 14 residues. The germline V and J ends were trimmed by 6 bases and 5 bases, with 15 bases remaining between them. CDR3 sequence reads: CASRFRVEQDTQYF. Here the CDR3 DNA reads TGTGCCAGCAGATTCAGGGTTGAACAAGATACGCAGTATTTT.

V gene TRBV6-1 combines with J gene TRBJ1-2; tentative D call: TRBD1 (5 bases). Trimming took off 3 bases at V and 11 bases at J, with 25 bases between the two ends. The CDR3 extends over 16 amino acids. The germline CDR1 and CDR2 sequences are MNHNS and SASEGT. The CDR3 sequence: CASSDRVYSTRAGYTF. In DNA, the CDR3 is TGTGCCAGCAGTGATCGGGTCTACTCAACAAGGGCAGGGTACACCTTC.

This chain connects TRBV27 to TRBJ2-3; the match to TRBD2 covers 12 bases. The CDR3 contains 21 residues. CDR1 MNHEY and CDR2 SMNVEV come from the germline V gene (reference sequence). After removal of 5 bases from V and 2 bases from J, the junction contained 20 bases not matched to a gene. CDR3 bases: TGTGCCAGCAGTCCCCTCGGGCTAGCGGGGGGGCATCGGGGGAACACAGATACGCAGTATTTT. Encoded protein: CASSPLGLAGGHRGNTDTQYF.